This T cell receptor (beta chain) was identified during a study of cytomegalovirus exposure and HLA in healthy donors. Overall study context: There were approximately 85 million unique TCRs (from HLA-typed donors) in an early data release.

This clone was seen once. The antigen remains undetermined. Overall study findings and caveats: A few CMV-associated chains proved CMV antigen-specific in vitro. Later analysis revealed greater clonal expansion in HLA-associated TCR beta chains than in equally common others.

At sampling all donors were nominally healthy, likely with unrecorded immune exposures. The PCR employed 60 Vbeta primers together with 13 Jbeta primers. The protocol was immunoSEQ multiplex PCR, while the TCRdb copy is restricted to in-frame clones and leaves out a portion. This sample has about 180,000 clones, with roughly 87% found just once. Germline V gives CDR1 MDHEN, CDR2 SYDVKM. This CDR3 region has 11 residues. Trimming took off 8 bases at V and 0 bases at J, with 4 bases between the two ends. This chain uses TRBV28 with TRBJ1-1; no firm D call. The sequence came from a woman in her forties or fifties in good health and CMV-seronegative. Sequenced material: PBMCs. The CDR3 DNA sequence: TGTGCCAGCTCGGTGAACACTGAAGCTTTCTTT. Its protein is CASSVNTEAFF.